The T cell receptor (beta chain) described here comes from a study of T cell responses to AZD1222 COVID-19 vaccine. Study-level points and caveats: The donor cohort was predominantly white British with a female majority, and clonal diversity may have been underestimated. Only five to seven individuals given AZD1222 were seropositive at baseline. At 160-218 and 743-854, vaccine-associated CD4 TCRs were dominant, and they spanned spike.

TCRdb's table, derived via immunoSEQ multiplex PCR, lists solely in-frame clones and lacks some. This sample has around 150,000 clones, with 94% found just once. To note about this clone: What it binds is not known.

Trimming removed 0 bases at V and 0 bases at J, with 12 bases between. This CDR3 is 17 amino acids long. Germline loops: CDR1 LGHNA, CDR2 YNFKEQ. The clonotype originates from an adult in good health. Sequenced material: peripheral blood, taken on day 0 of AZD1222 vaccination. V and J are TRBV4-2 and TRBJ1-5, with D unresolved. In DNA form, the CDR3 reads TGTGCCAGCAGCCAAGAATGGCCGGAGTATAGCAATCAGCCCCAGCATTTT. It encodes CASSQEWPEYSNQPQHF.